This T cell receptor (beta chain) was sequenced during a study of long-term antiretroviral therapy in people with HIV. General observations from the study: Across all time points, the repertoire was dominated by clones that expanded before ART. Repertoires from HIV showed CDR3 length ranges narrower than those of controls.

Sequencing relied on immunoSEQ assay v3.0, run at survey level. It was roughly 40,000-55,000 T-cell genomes per sample that sequencing targeted. The protocol was immunoSEQ multiplex PCR, while the TCRdb copy is restricted to in-frame clones and leaves out a portion. Counted here are 37,000 or so clones, 75% to 85% occurring once; the ten biggest clones make up about 6%. The CDR3 extends over 14 amino acids. Between the trimmed V and J ends, which lost 6 bases and 0 bases, there was a span of 8 bases. The germline CDR1 and CDR2 sequences are KGHSH and LQKENI. Per donor, at least one pre-ART and at least two post-ART PBMC samples were obtained. About this clone itself: Its cognate antigen is unknown.

The chain links TRBV18 to TRBJ2-2; no clear D. This clonotype originated in a man between 25 and 39 years old with HIV. Source: unsorted PBMCs, taken 3.4 years after starting antiretroviral therapy. The CDR3: CASSIGANTGELFF. DNA of the CDR3: TGTGCCAGCTCCATAGGCGCGAACACCGGGGAGCTGTTTTTT. The variable domain in full, completed from reference TRBV18 and TRBJ2-2, reads NAGVMQNPRHLVRRRGQEARLRCSPMKGHSHVYWYRQLPEEGLKFMVYLQKENIIDESGMPKERFSAEFPKEGPSILRIQQVVRGDSAAYFCASSIGANTGELFFGEGSRLTVL.